A single sample is the source of the 16 T cell receptor beta chains below, sequenced in a study of T cell repertoires in cytomegalovirus infection. TCRdb fed the reads into MiXCR, producing one record per CDR3 protein. The sample shows a few hundred thousand distinct CDR3 sequences, over 7.5% of them seen only once. Sequences were obtained from PBMCs. These receptors all stem from a human donor in good health (CMV status not recorded). Some clones in this sample may be carry-over from other donors' samples.

This clonotype has only a few counts. The CDR3 region is CASGLGYGYTF. CDR3 bases: TGTGCCAGCGGGTTAGGTTATGGCTACACCTTC. The chain couples TRBV27 to TRBJ1-2; D uncertain. Germline V gene sequence: CDR1 MNHEY, CDR2 SMNVEV (reference sequence). Trimming shortened V by 8 bases and J by 5 bases, and 9 bases separated the two germline ends. This CDR3 comprises 11 residues.

This clonotype was seen many times. The gene calls are TRBV7-9 and TRBJ2-1; 9 nucleotides align to TRBD1. This CDR3 is built from 16 residues. V lost 0 bases to trimming and J lost 7 bases; unmatched junction nucleotides: 7. Germline loops: CDR1 SEHNR, CDR2 FQNEAQ (reference sequence). CDR3 loop: CASSLAAGQGMNEQFF. In DNA form, the CDR3 reads TGTGCCAGCAGCTTAGCTGCGGGACAGGGTATGAATGAGCAGTTCTTC.

This clonotype was detected only a few times. The J gene is TRBJ2-1, the V gene TRBV30; TRBD1 might be the D (5 bases). V lost 1 base and J lost 7, with 11 bases in between. From germline, CDR1 is GTSNPN and CDR2 SVGIG (reference sequence). This CDR3 is built from 13 residues. CDR3 protein: CAWSDLPGNEQFF. The CDR3 DNA follows: TGTGCCTGGAGTGACCTCCCAGGGAATGAGCAGTTCTTC.

This clonotype showed up just a few times. CDR3 amino acids: CAISDPHGVHPNYGYTF. In DNA, the CDR3 is TGTGCCATCAGTGATCCCCATGGGGTTCATCCTAACTATGGCTACACCTTC. The J gene is TRBJ1-2, the V gene TRBV10-3, with D uncertain. The CDR3 has 17 residues. Trimming took off 3 bases at V and 0 bases at J, with 17 bases between the two ends. Germline assignment: CDR1 ENHRY and CDR2 SYGVKD.

The rearrangement links TRBV12-5 to TRBJ2-6; D remains ambiguous. Trimming removed 8 bases from V and 3 bases from J, with 2 bases in between. The V gene's germline CDR1 is LGHNT and CDR2 FRNRAP. The CDR3 is 11 residues long. CDR3 nucleotide sequence: TGTGCTAGTAGTGGGGCCAACGTCCTGACTTTC. It yields the protein CASSGANVLTF. Filled out from reference TRBV12-5 and TRBJ2-6, the complete variable domain reads DARVTQTPRHKVTEMGQEVTMRCQPILGHNTVFWYRQTMMQGLELLAYFRNRAPLDDSGMPKDRFSAEMPDATLATLKIQPSEPRDSAVYFCASSGANVLTFGAGSRLTVL.

In its sample, this clonotype was seen many times. This chain connects TRBV10-3 to TRBJ1-4; D is uncertain. Germline values: CDR1 ENHRY, CDR2 SYGVKD. Trimming shortened V by 4 bases and J by 5 bases, and 17 bases separated the two germline ends. The CDR3 contains 16 residues. The CDR3 loop is CAISANPGSANEKLFF. The CDR3, as DNA: TGTGCCATCAGTGCTAACCCGGGCTCCGCAAATGAAAAACTGTTTTTT.

The table lists this clonotype with a few counts. The rearrangement links TRBV5-6 to TRBJ2-2; D possibly corresponds to TRBD1 (6 bases). The ends were cut back, 1 base at V and 1 base at J, with 8 bases in the middle. The CDR3 runs 15 residues. The germline V gene has CDR1 SGHDT and CDR2 YYEEEE. CDR3 DNA sequence: TGTGCCAGCAGCTTGCAGGGGCAGAACACCGGGGAGCTGTTTTTT. Translated: CASSLQGQNTGELFF.

The genes are TRBV19 and TRBJ2-1; 11 bases agree with TRBD2. Per the germline V gene, CDR1 is LNHDA and CDR2 is SQIVND (reference sequence). The CDR3 has 17 amino acids. The V gene end was trimmed by 6 bases and the J gene end by 7 bases; junction bases not matched to a gene: 14. The CDR3 sequence: CASSERIAGGPSNEQFF. CDR3 nucleotides: TGTGCCAGTAGCGAAAGGATAGCGGGAGGGCCCTCGAATGAGCAGTTCTTC. Combining the CDR3 with reference TRBV19 and TRBJ2-1 gives the whole variable domain DGGITQSPKYLFRKEGQNVTLSCEQNLNHDAMYWYRQDPGQGLRLIYYSQIVNDFQKGDIAEGYSVSREKKESFPLTVTSAQKNPTAFYLCASSERIAGGPSNEQFFGPGTRLTVL.

The V and J genes are TRBV5-5 and TRBJ2-1; D gene uncertain. The CDR3 loop spans 13 amino acids. Germline CDR1 SGHKS, CDR2 YYEKEE (reference sequence). Trimming took off 0 bases at V and 8 bases at J, with 9 bases between the two ends. CDR3 sequence reads: CASSLDISHEQFF. In DNA, the CDR3 is TGTGCCAGCAGCTTGGATATCTCCCATGAGCAGTTCTTC.

This clonotype was recorded many times. The genes are TRBV7-2 and TRBJ1-6, with 7 bases lining up with TRBD1. The germline CDR1 and CDR2 sequences are SGHTA and FQGNSA. The length of the CDR3 is 15 residues. Germline trimming cut 4 bases from V and 7 bases from J; bases unmatched to any gene: 7. This chain's CDR3 is CASSSPGQTNSPLHF. The DNA for the CDR3 is TGTGCCAGCAGCTCGCCGGGACAGACGAATTCACCCCTCCACTTT. Full variable domain (rest looked up from reference TRBV7-2 and TRBJ1-6): GAGVSQSPSNKVTEKGKDVELRCDPISGHTALYWYRQSLGQGLEFLIYFQGNSAPDKSGLPSDRFSAERTGGSVSTLTIQRTQQEDSAVYLCASSSPGQTNSPLHFGNGTRLTVT.

This clonotype appeared many times. The genes are TRBV7-9 and TRBJ2-5; D gene unclear. The V end was cut by 5 bases, the J end by 4 bases, with 5 bases between. Germline values: CDR1 SEHNR, CDR2 FQNEAQ (reference sequence). This CDR3 has 11 amino acids. This CDR3 reads CASSRVETQYF. The CDR3 nucleotides are TGTGCCAGCAGCAGAGTAGAGACCCAGTACTTC. The complete variable domain, with remaining parts taken from reference TRBV7-9 and TRBJ2-5, reads DTGVSQNPRHKITKRGQNVTFRCDPISEHNRLYWYRQTLGQGPEFLTYFQNEAQLEKSRLLSDRFSAERPKGSFSTLEIQRTEQGDSAMYLCASSRVETQYFGPGTRLLVL.

The sample holds many counts of this clonotype. The gene calls are TRBV7-9 and TRBJ2-1; 7 bases are shared with TRBD2. The CDR3 covers 15 residues. Germline values: CDR1 SEHNR, CDR2 FQNEAQ (reference sequence). V dropped 7 bases and J dropped 4; count of bases not matched to a gene: 10. The CDR3 bases are TGTGCCAGCACCCCCCCTGGGGGGGGATACAATGAGCAGTTCTTC. Protein product: CASTPPGGGYNEQFF.

This clonotype was picked up a small number of times. This chain uses TRBV20-1 with TRBJ1-2; D gene ambiguous. V was pared by 5 bases and J by 3 bases, with 10 bases between. Germline loops: CDR1 DFQATT, CDR2 SNEGSKA (reference sequence). CDR3 length: 12 amino acids. The CDR3 reads CSAAQYYYGYTF. The CDR3 region has the DNA TGCAGTGCTGCACAGTACTACTATGGCTACACCTTC.

The gene calls are TRBV4-2 and TRBJ1-1, with no clear D. The germline V gene encodes CDR1 LGHNA and CDR2 YNFKEQ. The CDR3 is made up of 12 amino acids. Between the trimmed V and J ends, which lost 5 bases and 4 bases, there was a span of 8 bases. The DNA of the CDR3 is TGTGCCAGCAGCGATCCGGGCACTGAAGCTTTCTTT. Translated: CASSDPGTEAFF.

This clonotype was picked up many times. V gene TRBV11-1 combines with J gene TRBJ2-1; 10 bases map to TRBD1. J lost 0 bases, V lost 3 bases, and 8 bases had no gene match. Germline CDR1 and CDR2: SGHAT and FQDESV (reference sequence). The CDR3 covers 18 residues. CDR3 nucleotide sequence: TGTGCCAGCAGCTTGTGGACAGGGGGTCTTAGCTCCTACAATGAGCAGTTCTTC. It specifies CASSLWTGGLSSYNEQFF.

This clonotype was detected many times. This chain links TRBV7-8 with TRBJ1-3; maybe TRBD1 (6 bases). With 5 bases removed from V and 4 bases from J, the gap between germline ends came to 15 bases. The germline V gene has CDR1 SGHVS and CDR2 FQNEAQ. The CDR3 has 15 amino acids. CDR3 sequence: CASSPPSGVGNTIYF. The DNA for the CDR3 is TGTGCCAGCAGCCCCCCGTCAGGGGTAGGAAACACCATATATTTT.